These 22 T cell receptor beta chains share one sample of origin, sequenced in a study of blood T cell repertoires in COVID-19. Data came from immunoSEQ multiplex PCR; TCRdb stores just in-frame clones and leaves some out. The sample carries about 180,000 clones, approximately 86% recorded once. Sequencing was done on a sample of peripheral blood. All receptors come from a young woman with active or convalescent COVID-19.

The V gene is TRBV12-5, the J gene TRBJ2-2, with 8 bases fitting TRBD1. CDR1 is LGHNT, CDR2 FRNRAP, per germline. The junction had 8 bases not matched to a gene; V was cut back by 3 bases and J by 2 bases. This CDR3 is built from 17 residues. This chain's CDR3 is CASGFQLDRGNTGELFF. Written as DNA, the CDR3 is TGTGCTAGTGGTTTCCAACTTGACAGGGGCAACACCGGGGAGCTGTTTTTT.

The V and J genes are TRBV3-1 (or the pseudogene TRBV3-2) and TRBJ1-2; D call uncertain. Deletions cut 1 base from V and 7 bases from J, with 10 bases between. Germline V gene data show CDR1 as LGHDT and CDR2 as YNNKEL (reference sequence). CDR3 length: 13 residues. The CDR3, as DNA: TGTGCCAGCAGCCAAGCGTTGTCAGGTGGCTACACCTTC. It translates to CASSQALSGGYTF.

The chain recombines TRBV7-9 with TRBJ1-1; no clear D. Germline CDR1 is SEHNR and CDR2 is FQNEAQ (reference sequence). V was cut by 0 bases and J by 5 bases, with 4 bases left in between. There are 12 residues in the CDR3. The CDR3 coding sequence is TGTGCCAGCAGCTTAGCGGAGACTGAAGCTTTCTTT. As protein: CASSLAETEAFF.

As regards this clone: The junction shows a germline mismatch at one end, possibly a read error. The chain has TRBV7-7 and TRBJ1-4; 7 nucleotides agree with TRBD1. From germline, CDR1 is SSHAT and CDR2 FNYEAQ (reference sequence). The CDR3 is made up of 15 amino acids. The DNA of the CDR3 is TGTGCTAGCAGCCGCAATACAGGGGCGGGTGAAAAACTGTTTTTT. Translation gives CASSRNTGAGEKLFF.

The chain joins TRBV25-1 to TRBJ1-1; 8 bases agree with TRBD1. After removal of 3 bases from V and 10 bases from J, the junction contained 10 bases not matched to a gene. This CDR3 region has 14 residues. Per germline, CDR1 MGHDK and CDR2 SYGVNS. The CDR3 DNA reads as TGTGCCAGCAGTGACCGACAGGGGTTCAAGGGAGCTTTCTTT. Translated: CASSDRQGFKGAFF. The complete variable domain, with remaining parts taken from reference TRBV25-1 and TRBJ1-1, reads EADIYQTPRYLVIGTGKKITLECSQTMGHDKMYWYQQDPGMELHLIHYSYGVNSTEKGDLSSESTVSRIRTEHFPLTLESARPSHTSQYLCASSDRQGFKGAFFGQGTRLTVV.

This clone was observed a few times. The rearrangement uses TRBV11-3 and TRBJ1-2; D is ambiguous. Trimming removed 5 bases at V and 0 bases at J, with 7 bases between. Germline CDR1 is SGHNT and CDR2 is YENEEA. This CDR3 is built from 13 residues. The CDR3 DNA reads as TGTGCCAGCAGCCACCTAGCTAACTATGGCTACACCTTC. It codes for CASSHLANYGYTF.

The chain has TRBV11-3 and TRBJ2-7; 9 bases agree with TRBD1. The germline V gene has CDR1 SGHNT and CDR2 YENEEA. The CDR3 totals 15 residues. The trim removed 1 base at V and 2 bases at J, leaving 3 bases unmatched. CDR3 residues: CASSLVWDRAYEQYF. The CDR3 nucleotides are TGTGCCAGCAGCTTAGTTTGGGACAGGGCCTACGAGCAGTACTTC.

CDR3 sequence reads: CAISGRSSLRYQETQYF. The CDR3 bases are TGTGCCATCAGTGGTCGGAGTTCTTTACGGTACCAAGAGACCCAGTACTTC. The chain couples TRBV10-3 to TRBJ2-5; the D is unclear. Trimming shortened V by 4 bases and J by 0 bases, and 18 bases separated the two germline ends. Germline V gene sequence: CDR1 ENHRY, CDR2 SYGVKD. The length of the CDR3 is 17 residues.

This clone was recorded a few times. The gene calls are TRBV10-3 and TRBJ1-6; 10 nucleotides agree with TRBD1. The CDR3 totals 16 residues. V was clipped by 0 bases and J by 8 bases; unmatched bases: 4. Germline V CDR1 and CDR2: ENHRY, SYGVKD. DNA for the CDR3: TGTGCCATCAGTGAGTCCCGGACAGGGGGGGATTCACCCCTCCACTTT. This encodes CAISESRTGGDSPLHF.

This chain uses TRBV18 with TRBJ1-4; TRBD1 aligns across 8 bases. This CDR3 has 17 amino acids. The J segment lost 3 bases and the V segment lost 4 bases, leaving 10 bases of the junction unmatched. The germline V gene has CDR1 KGHSH and CDR2 LQKENI. The CDR3 spells CASSQLSGGFANEKLFF. CDR3 DNA sequence: TGTGCCAGCTCACAACTGTCAGGGGGCTTCGCTAATGAAAAACTGTTTTTT.

The V and J genes are TRBV27 and TRBJ2-6; the D is unclear. Trimming shortened V by 4 bases and J by 0 bases, and 4 bases separated the two germline ends. This CDR3 spans 14 amino acids. Germline CDR1 is MNHEY and CDR2 is SMNVEV (reference sequence). CDR3 nucleotides: TGTGCCAGCAGTTGGAGCTCTGGGGCCAACGTCCTGACTTTC. Protein sequence: CASSWSSGANVLTF.

This chain uses TRBV28 with TRBJ1-2, with a weak D call TRBD1 (6 bases). The germline V gene has CDR1 MDHEN and CDR2 SYDVKM. This CDR3 comprises 16 residues. V was pared by 7 bases and J by 5 bases, with 23 bases between. The CDR3 protein is CASTSPMTGARYGYTF. The CDR3 DNA reads TGTGCCAGCACCTCACCAATGACAGGCGCCCGGTATGGCTACACCTTC.

The chain uses TRBV5-1 and TRBJ2-6; D possibly corresponds to TRBD2 (5 bases). Germline CDR1 reads SGHRS; CDR2 reads YFSETQ. Trimming cost V 2 bases and J 0 bases, with 12 bases left between them. This CDR3 is 17 amino acids long. CDR3 bases: TGCGCCAGCAGCTTCACCGCAGGACTCTCTGGGGCCAACGTCCTGACTTTC. It translates to CASSFTAGLSGANVLTF.

V gene TRBV25-1 combines with J gene TRBJ1-2, with D possibly TRBD1 on 5 matching bases. This CDR3 comprises 15 residues. The V and J ends lost 8 bases and 4 bases respectively, with 20 bases between them. In germline, CDR1 is MGHDK, CDR2 SYGVNS. The DNA for the CDR3 is TGTGCCAGCTCGGAGGGGTCTGGGACGGGCTATGGCTACACCTTC. This codes for CASSEGSGTGYGYTF.

The chain is built from TRBV28 and TRBJ1-1; weak D call: TRBD1 (6 bases). This CDR3 has 14 amino acids. Germline V gives CDR1 MDHEN, CDR2 SYDVKM. V gave up 6 bases and J gave up 0 bases, with 11 bases separating them. The CDR3 coding sequence is TGTGCCAGCAGCCCAGGGGCGCTGAACACTGAAGCTTTCTTT. Translation: CASSPGALNTEAFF.

This clone was seen only a few times. The chain couples TRBV10-3 to TRBJ1-6; 7 nucleotides line up with TRBD1. Germline-derived CDR1 and CDR2 are ENHRY and SYGVKD. V shed 0 bases, J shed 7 bases, and the junction held 3 bases outside the gene matches. The CDR3 contains 15 residues. CDR3 loop: CAISESPGQNSPLHF. In nucleotides, the CDR3 is TGTGCCATCAGTGAGTCACCGGGACAGAATTCACCCCTCCACTTT.

This clone was counted once. Compared with germline, one end of the junction differs, possibly owing to a read error. The V gene is TRBV12-5, the J gene TRBJ1-4; D gene uncertain. The CDR3 length is 14 residues. CDR1 and CDR2 from the germline V gene are LGHNT and FRNRAP. The CDR3: CTSGPMGGEEKLFF. In DNA form, the CDR3 reads TGTACTAGTGGTCCAATGGGCGGGGAAGAAAAACTGTTTTTT.

This chain links TRBV2 with TRBJ1-6; no firm D call. This CDR3 is built from 15 residues. V was shortened by 8 bases and J by 6 bases, with 17 bases between the two germline ends. From germline, CDR1 is SNHLY and CDR2 FYNNEI. The CDR3 DNA follows: TGTGCCAGCCGCCCCTCGCGGACTTTTAATTCACCCCTCCACTTT. Translated: CASRPSRTFNSPLHF. Looking up the rest from reference TRBV2 and TRBJ1-6 gives the full variable domain: EPEVTQTPSHQVTQMGQEVILRCVPISNHLYFYWYRQILGQKVEFLVSFYNNEISEKSEIFDDQFSVERPDGSNFTLKIRSTKLEDSAMYFCASRPSRTFNSPLHFGNGTRLTVT.

In this sample, this clone turned up once. The V and J genes are TRBV19 and TRBJ2-7; 7 bases line up with TRBD1. This CDR3 spans 17 amino acids. From germline, CDR1 is LNHDA and CDR2 SQIVND (reference sequence). V shed 3 bases and J 8 bases; nucleotides not matched to a gene: 19. The chain's CDR3 is CASSISPTDREHKQQYF. The CDR3 DNA follows: TGTGCCAGTAGTATCTCCCCAACTGACAGGGAACACAAACAGCAGTACTTC.

V is TRBV18 and J is TRBJ1-5, with D possibly matching TRBD1 (5 bases). The CDR3 totals 15 residues. Germline lookup yields CDR1 KGHSH and CDR2 LQKENI. The V end lost 4 bases, the J end lost 3 bases, and 13 bases lay between the germline ends. In DNA, the CDR3 is TGTGCCAGCTCACGACAGACGGGTAACAATCAGCCCCAGCATTTT. Its protein is CASSRQTGNNQPQHF.

This clone was seen more than once but under ten times. The CDR3 is CASSQDRDASGANVLTF. The DNA of the CDR3 is TGTGCCAGCAGCCAAGATCGCGATGCATCGGGGGCCAACGTCCTGACTTTC. The chain links TRBV4-2 to TRBJ2-6; no clear D. This CDR3 has 17 amino acids. V gave up 0 bases and J gave up 4 bases, with 13 bases separating them. Per germline, CDR1 LGHNA and CDR2 YNFKEQ.

The chain couples TRBV3-1 (or the pseudogene TRBV3-2) to TRBJ2-1, with D possibly matching TRBD2 (6 bases). The V gene lost 1 base and the J gene lost 8 bases, with 12 bases spanning the gap. The CDR3 totals 14 residues. Per the germline V gene, CDR1 is LGHDT and CDR2 is YNNKEL (reference sequence). DNA for the CDR3: TGTGCCAGCAGCCAAGGGGGACTCGAGGATGAGCAGTTCTTC. Translating gives CASSQGGLEDEQFF.